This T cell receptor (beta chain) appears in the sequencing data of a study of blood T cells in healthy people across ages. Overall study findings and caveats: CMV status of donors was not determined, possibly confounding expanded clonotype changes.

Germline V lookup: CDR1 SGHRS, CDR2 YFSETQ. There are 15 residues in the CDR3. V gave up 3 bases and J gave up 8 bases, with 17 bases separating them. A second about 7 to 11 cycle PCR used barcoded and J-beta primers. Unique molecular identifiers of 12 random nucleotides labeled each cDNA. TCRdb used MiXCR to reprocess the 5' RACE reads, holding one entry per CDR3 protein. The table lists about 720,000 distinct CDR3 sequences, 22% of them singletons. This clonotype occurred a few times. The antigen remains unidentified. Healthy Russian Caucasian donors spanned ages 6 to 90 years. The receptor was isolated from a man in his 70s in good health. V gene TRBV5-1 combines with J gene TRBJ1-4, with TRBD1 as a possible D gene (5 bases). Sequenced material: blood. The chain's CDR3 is CASSSSGTRREKLFF. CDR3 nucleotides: TGCGCCAGCAGCTCCTCCGGGACGCGGCGGGAAAAACTGTTTTTT.